The rows below give T cell receptor beta chains drawn from one sample of a study of blood T cells in healthy people across ages. In TCRdb, the 5' RACE reads were re-called with MiXCR into one record per CDR3 protein. The sample has 1.8 million or so distinct CDR3 sequences; 39% are singletons. The specimen was blood. The source is a human donor in good health. Each CDR3 is given without its conserved first and last residue. For some rows the clone size is stated as once, few or many, or as a class when expanded; others skip it.

V,size,length,J,CDR3
TRBV15,.,15,TRBJ2-3,ATSTTRDRARTDTQY
TRBV25-1,.,13,TRBJ2-5,ASSVPGTGRETQY
TRBV20-1,few,12,TRBJ1-5,SASDRVVDQPQH
TRBV20-1,few,12,TRBJ2-6,SAYRGSGANVMT
TRBV3-1,.,13,TRBJ2-5,ASSTGVGIEETQY
TRBV4-3,few,11,TRBJ2-3,ASAGDYTDTQY
TRBV12-5,few,11,TRBJ2-7,ASGLDITYEQY
TRBV18,few,10,TRBJ2-3,ASSQWADTQY
TRBV13,.,12,TRBJ1-1,ASTLVGPNTEAF
TRBV11-2,.,12,TRBJ2-4,ASSSPGTMNEQY
TRBV27,.,13,TRBJ2-3,ASSLSSDPANTQY
TRBV2,many,10,TRBJ1-2,ASSGQNYGYT
TRBV10-3,few,12,TRBJ2-7,AITRTTGGYEQY
TRBV4-3,few,16,TRBJ2-3,ASSRLLAGGTRTDTQY
TRBV18,.,15,TRBJ1-4,ASSPQLTTVIYEKLF
TRBV29-1,few,10,TRBJ1-2,SVEAGRLGYT
TRBV2,few,12,TRBJ2-5,ASSVGLAEETQY
TRBV7-9,.,13,TRBJ2-1,ASSRTSEGYNEQF
TRBV20-1,.,12,TRBJ1-5,SAQGGRGLVSQH
TRBV28,few,9,TRBJ1-2,ASSLYGGYT
TRBV29-1,.,8,TRBJ1-5,SVGVQPQH
TRBV29-1,.,10,TRBJ2-7,SVSGAGAEQY
TRBV7-3,few,12,TRBJ2-7,ASSPRRYPYEQY
TRBV24-1,.,14,TRBJ2-5,ATSDTSGGYGETQY
TRBV10-3,few,15,TRBJ2-1,AISVPMTGADNNEQF
TRBV7-3,.,18,TRBJ1-5,ASSSPFWTGEALSNQPQH
TRBV29-1,.,10,TRBJ2-3,SVDPGTDTRY
TRBV29-1,.,13,TRBJ1-6,SAVSGQGDDSPLH
TRBV4-2,many,16,TRBJ1-2,ASSQETLGGSAIYGYT
TRBV9,few,15,TRBJ2-1,ASSPPRSGGAVNEQF
TRBV7-2,many,14,TRBJ2-7,ASSPLWEGGRYEQY